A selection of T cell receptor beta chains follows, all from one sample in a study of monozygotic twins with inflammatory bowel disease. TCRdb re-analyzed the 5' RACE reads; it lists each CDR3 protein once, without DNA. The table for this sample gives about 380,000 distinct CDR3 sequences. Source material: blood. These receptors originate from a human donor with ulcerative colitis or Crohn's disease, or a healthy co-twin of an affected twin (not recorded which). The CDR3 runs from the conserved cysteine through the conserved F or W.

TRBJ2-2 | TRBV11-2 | CASSLDYGMTGELFF
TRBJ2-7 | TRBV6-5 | CASSYFPPPTGIYEQYF
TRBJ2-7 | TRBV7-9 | CASSSPGQLYEQYF
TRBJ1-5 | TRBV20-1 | CSARELPGGDSAQHF
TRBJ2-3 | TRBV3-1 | CASSHWGGDTDTQYF
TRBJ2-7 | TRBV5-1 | CASSPEGRAGHEQYF
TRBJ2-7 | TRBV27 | CASSNRDSSAEQYF
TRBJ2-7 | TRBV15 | CATSRVEAGGLEQYF
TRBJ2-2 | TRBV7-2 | CASSSVGTSGLELFF
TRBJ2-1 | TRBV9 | CASSERTYNEQFF
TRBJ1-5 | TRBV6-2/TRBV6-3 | CASSYPMQGLQPQHF
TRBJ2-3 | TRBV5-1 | CASSLDQGRADTQYF
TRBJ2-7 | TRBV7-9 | CASSLATPSYEQYF
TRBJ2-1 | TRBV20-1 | CSAGADSYNEQFF
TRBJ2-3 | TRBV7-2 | CASSLQGAEDTQYF
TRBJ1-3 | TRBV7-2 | CASSLGPRSGNTIYF
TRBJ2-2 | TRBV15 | CATSRDRSGLGELFF
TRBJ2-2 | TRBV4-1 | CASSQAGRGITGELFF
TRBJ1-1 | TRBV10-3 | CAISEDYRGRSTEAFF
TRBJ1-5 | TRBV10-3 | CAISQGVGNQPQHF
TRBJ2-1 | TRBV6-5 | CASSYSGPGGTRVEQFF
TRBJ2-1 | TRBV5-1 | CASSLVPGQGYNEQFF
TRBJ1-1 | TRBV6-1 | CASSEMPRTEAFF
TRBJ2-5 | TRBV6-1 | CASRGTGAQGETQYF
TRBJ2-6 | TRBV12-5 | CASGPLRGPGANVLTF
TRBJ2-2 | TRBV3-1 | CASSHGRDAGELFF
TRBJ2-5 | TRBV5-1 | CASSSPGTTIETQYF
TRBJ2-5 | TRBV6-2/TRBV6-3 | CASRPTGEETQYF
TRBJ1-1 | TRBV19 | CASRGGQPNTEAFF
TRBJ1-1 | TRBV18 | CASSPTGVRNTEAFF
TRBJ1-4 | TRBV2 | CASSPSFSVKLFF
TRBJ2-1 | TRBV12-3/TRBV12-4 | CASSPREWSNEQFF
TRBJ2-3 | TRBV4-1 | CASSQSSGGSDTQYF
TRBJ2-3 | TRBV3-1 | CASSIRSLEAQYF
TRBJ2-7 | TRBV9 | CASSVGTDRRYEQYF
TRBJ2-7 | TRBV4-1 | CASSQDPPGSSYEQYF
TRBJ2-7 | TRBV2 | CASSERRDGYEQYF
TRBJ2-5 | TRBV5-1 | CASSFVGETQYF
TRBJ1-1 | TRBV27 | CASSLLGSDTEAFF
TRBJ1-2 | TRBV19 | CASRSPVGAGYTF
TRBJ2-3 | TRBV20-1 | CSASGQGLSQGTDTQYF
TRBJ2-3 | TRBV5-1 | CASSLEGHPTDTQYF
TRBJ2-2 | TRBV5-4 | CASSPHRDNTGELFF
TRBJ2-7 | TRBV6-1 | CASSEAAQGPYEQYF
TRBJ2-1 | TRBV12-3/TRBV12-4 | CASSWTRGYNEQFF
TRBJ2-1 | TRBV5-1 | CASSLSSTGGSLGTYNEQFF